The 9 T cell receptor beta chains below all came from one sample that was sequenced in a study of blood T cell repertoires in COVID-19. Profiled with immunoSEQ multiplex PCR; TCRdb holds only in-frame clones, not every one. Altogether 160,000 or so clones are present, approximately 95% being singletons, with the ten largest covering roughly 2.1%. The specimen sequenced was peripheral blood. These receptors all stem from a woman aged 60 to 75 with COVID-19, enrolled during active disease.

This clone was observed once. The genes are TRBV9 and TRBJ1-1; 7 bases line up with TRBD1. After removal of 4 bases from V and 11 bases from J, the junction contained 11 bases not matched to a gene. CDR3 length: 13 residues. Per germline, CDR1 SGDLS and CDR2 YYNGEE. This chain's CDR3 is CASSPTTQGEAFF. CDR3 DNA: TGTGCCAGCAGCCCGACAACTCAGGGGGAGGCTTTCTTT.

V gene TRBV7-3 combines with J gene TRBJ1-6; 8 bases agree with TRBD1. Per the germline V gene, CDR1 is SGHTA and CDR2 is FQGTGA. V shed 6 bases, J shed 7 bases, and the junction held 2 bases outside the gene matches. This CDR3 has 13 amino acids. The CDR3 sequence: CASSPGGNSPLHF. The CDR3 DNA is TGTGCCAGCAGTCCAGGGGGCAATTCACCCCTCCACTTT.

The chain's CDR3 is CASSTDRVTNGYTF. The CDR3 region has the DNA TGTGCCAGTAGTACAGACAGGGTGACGAATGGCTACACCTTC. This rearrangement joins TRBV19 to TRBJ1-2; 7 positions agree with TRBD1. V trimming: 4 bases; J trimming: 6 bases; junction bases outside the gene matches: 8. CDR3 length: 14 residues. In germline, CDR1 is LNHDA, CDR2 SQIVND (reference sequence).

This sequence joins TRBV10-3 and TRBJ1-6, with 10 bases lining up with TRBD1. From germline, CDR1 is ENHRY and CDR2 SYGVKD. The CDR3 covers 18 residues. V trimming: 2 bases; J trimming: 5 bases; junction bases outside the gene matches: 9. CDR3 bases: TGTGCCATCAGTGAGATTGGGGACAGGGGATTTAATAATTCACCCCTCCACTTT. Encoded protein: CAISEIGDRGFNNSPLHF.

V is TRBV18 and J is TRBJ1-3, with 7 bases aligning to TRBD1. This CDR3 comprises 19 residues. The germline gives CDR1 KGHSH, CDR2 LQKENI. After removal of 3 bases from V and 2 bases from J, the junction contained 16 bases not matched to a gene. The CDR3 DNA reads TGTGCCAGCTCACCTATTCCTACTCCGGGACAGAAAACTGGAAACACCATATATTTT. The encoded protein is CASSPIPTPGQKTGNTIYF.

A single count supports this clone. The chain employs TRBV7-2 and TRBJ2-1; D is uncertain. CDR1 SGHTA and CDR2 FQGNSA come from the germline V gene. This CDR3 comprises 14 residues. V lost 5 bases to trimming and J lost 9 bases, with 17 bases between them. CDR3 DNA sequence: TGTGCCAGCAGCACCCTCCCTCCCCGGAGTGAGCAGTTCTTC. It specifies CASSTLPPRSEQFF.

The DNA for the CDR3 is TGTGCCAGCACCCGCGGGGCAGTTGACTACGAGCAGTACTTC. This encodes CASTRGAVDYEQYF. The J gene is TRBJ2-7, the V gene TRBV6-6; a possible D gene is TRBD2 (6 bases). Germline CDR1 is MNHNY and CDR2 is SVGAGI (reference sequence). The V end lost 7 bases, the J end lost 3 bases, and 16 bases lay between the germline ends. There are 14 residues in the CDR3.

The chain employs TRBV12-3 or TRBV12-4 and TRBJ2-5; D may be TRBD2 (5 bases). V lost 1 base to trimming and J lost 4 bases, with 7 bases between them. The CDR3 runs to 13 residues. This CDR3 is CASSLVLAETQYF. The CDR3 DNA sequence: TGTGCCAGCAGTTTAGTCCTAGCAGAGACCCAGTACTTC.

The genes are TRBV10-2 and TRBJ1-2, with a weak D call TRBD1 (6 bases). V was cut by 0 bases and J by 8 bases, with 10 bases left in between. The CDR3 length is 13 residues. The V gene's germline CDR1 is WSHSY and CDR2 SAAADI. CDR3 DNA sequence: TGCGCCAGCAGTGAGTCTAGGGGGGGCGGCTACACCTTC. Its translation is CASSESRGGGYTF.